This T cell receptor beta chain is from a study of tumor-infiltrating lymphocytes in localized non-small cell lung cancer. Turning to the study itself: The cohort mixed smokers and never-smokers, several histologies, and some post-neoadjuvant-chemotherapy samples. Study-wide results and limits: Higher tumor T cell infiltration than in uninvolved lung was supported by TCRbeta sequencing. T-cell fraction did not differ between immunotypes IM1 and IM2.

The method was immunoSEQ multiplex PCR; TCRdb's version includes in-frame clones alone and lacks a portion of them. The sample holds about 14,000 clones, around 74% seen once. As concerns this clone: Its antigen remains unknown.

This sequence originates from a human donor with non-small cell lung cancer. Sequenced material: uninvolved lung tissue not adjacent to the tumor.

DNA of the CDR3: TGTGCCAGCAGCTTAGGAGAGACATTGGAAGGGACCCAGTACTTC. It translates to CASSLGETLEGTQYF. J is TRBJ2-5 and V is TRBV7-8, with D uncertain. The CDR3 consists of 15 residues. Germline V gene sequence: CDR1 SGHVS, CDR2 FQNEAQ. The V end lost 1 base, the J end lost 7 bases, and 16 bases lay between the germline ends.